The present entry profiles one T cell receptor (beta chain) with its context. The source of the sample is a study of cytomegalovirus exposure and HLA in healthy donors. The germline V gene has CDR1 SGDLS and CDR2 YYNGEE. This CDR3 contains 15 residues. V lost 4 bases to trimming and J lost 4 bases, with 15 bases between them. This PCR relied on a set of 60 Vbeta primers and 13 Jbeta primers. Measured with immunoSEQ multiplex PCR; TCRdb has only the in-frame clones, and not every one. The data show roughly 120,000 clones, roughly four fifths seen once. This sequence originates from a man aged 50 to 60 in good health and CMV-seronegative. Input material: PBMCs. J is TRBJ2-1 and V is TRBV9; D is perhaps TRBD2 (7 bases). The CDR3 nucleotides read TGTGCCAGCAGCATATTAGGGGGGGGTTACAATGAGCAGTTCTTC. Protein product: CASSILGGGYNEQFF.